The present T cell receptor (beta chain) was sequenced within a study of cytomegalovirus exposure and HLA in healthy donors. Overall study: Findings of an earlier analysis included roughly 110 million unique TCR beta sequences from 190 million or so T cells.

The CDR3 has 17 residues. Whole-study results and caveats: Three CMV-associated chains were confirmed in vitro to be specific for CMV antigens.

PCR amplification relied on 60 Vbeta primers (plus 13 Jbeta primers). Produced via immunoSEQ multiplex PCR; TCRdb's table is partial and in-frame only. The sample shows roughly 120,000 clones, approximately 85% of them seen only once. Regarding this clone: Its antigen is as yet unknown.

V and J are TRBV12-1 and TRBJ2-3; TRBD2 was called by the table and not checked on the DNA. TRBV12-1 is a documented pseudogene. The receptor's source is a male donor in good health and CMV-seropositive. The sample consisted of PBMCs. CDR3 in DNA: TGTGCCAGCAGCTCTTACTTGACTAGCGGACTCACAGATACGCAGTATTTT. Protein sequence: CASSSYLTSGLTDTQYF.